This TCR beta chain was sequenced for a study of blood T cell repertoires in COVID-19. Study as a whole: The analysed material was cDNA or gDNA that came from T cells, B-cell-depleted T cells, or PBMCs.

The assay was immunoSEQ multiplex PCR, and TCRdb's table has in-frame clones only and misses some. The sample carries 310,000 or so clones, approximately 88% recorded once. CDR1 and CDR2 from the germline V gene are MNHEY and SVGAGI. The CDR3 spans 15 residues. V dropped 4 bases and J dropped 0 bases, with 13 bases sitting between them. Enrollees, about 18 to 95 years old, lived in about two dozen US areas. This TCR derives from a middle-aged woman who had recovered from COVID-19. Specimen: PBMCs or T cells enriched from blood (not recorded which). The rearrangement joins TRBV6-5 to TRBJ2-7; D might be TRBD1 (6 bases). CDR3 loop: CASSWTGTSSYEQYF. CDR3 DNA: TGTGCCAGCAGTTGGACCGGGACAAGCTCCTACGAGCAGTACTTC.